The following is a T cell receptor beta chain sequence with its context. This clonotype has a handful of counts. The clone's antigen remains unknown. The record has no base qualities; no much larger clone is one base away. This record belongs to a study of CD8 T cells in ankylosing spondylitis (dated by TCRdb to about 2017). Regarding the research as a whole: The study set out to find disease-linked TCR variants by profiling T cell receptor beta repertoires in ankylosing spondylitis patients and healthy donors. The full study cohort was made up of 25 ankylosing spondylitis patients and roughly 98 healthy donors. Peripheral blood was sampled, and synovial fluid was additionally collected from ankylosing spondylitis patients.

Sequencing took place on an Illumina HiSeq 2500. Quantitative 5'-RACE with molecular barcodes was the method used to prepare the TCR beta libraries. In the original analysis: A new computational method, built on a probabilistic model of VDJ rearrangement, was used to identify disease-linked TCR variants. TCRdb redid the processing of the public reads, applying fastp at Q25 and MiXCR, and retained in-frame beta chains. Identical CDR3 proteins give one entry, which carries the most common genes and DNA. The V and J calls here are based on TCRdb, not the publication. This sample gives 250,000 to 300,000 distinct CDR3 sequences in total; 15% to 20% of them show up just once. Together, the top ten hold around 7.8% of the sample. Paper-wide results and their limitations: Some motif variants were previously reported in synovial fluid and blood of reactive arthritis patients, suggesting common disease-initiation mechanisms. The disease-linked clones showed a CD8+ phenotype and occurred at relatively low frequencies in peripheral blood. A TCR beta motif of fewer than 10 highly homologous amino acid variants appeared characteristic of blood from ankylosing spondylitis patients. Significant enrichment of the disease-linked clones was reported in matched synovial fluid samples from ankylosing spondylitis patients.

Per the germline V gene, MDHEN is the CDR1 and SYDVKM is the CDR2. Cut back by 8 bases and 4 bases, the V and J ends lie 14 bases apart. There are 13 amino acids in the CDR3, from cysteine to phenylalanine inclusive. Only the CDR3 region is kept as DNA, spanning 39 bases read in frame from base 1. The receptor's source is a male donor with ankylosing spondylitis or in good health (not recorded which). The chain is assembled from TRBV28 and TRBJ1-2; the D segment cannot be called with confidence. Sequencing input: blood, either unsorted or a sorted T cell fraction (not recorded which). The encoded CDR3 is CASGLRGFYGYTF. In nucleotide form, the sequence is TGTGCCAGCGGGTTACGGGGTTTCTATGGCTACACCTTC.